The rows below give T cell receptor beta chains drawn from one sample of a study of blood T cells in healthy people across ages. TCRdb re-analysed the 5' RACE reads in MiXCR, keeping a single row per CDR3 protein. The data show approximately 1.5 million distinct CDR3 sequences, 35% to 45% seen once. The material sequenced was blood. These receptors all come from a woman aged 18-30 years in good health. The CDR3 runs from the conserved cysteine through the conserved F or W. D genes are given only for firm matches. Where a row states a size, it is once, few, many or the class of an expanded clone; other rows omit it.

TRBV15,NA,TRBJ2-5,once,CATSSRGGSETQYF,TGTGCCACCAGCAGCAGGGGAGGATCAGAGACCCAGTACTTC
TRBV12-3/TRBV12-4,NA,TRBJ2-3,few,CASSLKFTDTQYF,TGTGCCAGCAGTCTAAAGTTCACAGATACGCAGTATTTT
TRBV29-1,TRBD2,TRBJ2-7,NA,CSVGGTLLEQYF,TGCAGCGTGGGAGGGACTCTGTTGGAGCAGTACTTC
TRBV29-1,NA,TRBJ2-1,few,CSVDKGAYNEQFF,TGCAGCGTTGACAAGGGCGCCTACAATGAGCAGTTCTTC
TRBV10-3,NA,TRBJ2-2,few,CAISGRGGGTGELFF,TGTGCCATCAGCGGCAGGGGTGGAGGCACCGGGGAGCTGTTTTTT
TRBV20-1,TRBD1,TRBJ1-2,few,CSAAGTGSHGYTF,TGCAGTGCTGCTGGGACAGGAAGCCATGGCTACACCTTC
TRBV20-1,TRBD2,TRBJ2-1,NA,CSARALPGTSGLKGSYNEQFF,TGCAGTGCTCGCGCCCTGCCGGGGACTAGCGGCCTCAAAGGATCCTACAATGAGCAGTTCTTC
TRBV3-1,NA,TRBJ2-4,NA,CASSQDRRIQYF,TGTGCCAGCAGCCAAGATAGGCGTATTCAGTACTTC
TRBV30,TRBD1,TRBJ2-7,NA,CAWSTTGDEQYF,TGTGCCTGGAGTACTACAGGGGACGAGCAGTACTTC
TRBV2,NA,TRBJ1-5,NA,CASSGVGYSNQPQHF,TGTGCCAGCAGTGGGGTGGGCTACAGCAATCAGCCCCAGCATTTT
TRBV27,NA,TRBJ2-2,few,CASRNRTGRITGELFF,TGTGCCAGCAGAAACCGGACGGGACGGATCACCGGGGAGCTGTTTTTT
TRBV4-3,NA,TRBJ2-7,NA,CASSHLAGLSYEQYF,TGCGCCAGCAGCCACTTGGCGGGCCTCTCCTACGAGCAGTACTTC
TRBV20-1,NA,TRBJ1-1,NA,CSASSTQLNTEAFF,TGCAGTGCTAGCTCCACACAATTGAACACTGAAGCTTTCTTT
TRBV3-1,NA,TRBJ2-5,NA,CASSLDPSREQYF,TGTGCCAGCAGCTTGGACCCCTCCAGAGAGCAGTACTTC
TRBV20-1,NA,TRBJ1-6,NA,CSARLETYNSPLHF,TGCAGTGCTAGGCTTGAGACTTATAATTCACCCCTCCACTTT
TRBV25-1,NA,TRBJ2-5,many,CASSESSREQETQYF,TGTGCCAGCAGTGAATCGTCCAGGGAACAAGAGACCCAGTACTTC
TRBV4-1,NA,TRBJ1-1,NA,CASSQSVSPGGQEAFF,TGCGCCAGCAGCCAATCGGTTTCCCCCGGCGGACAGGAAGCTTTCTTT
TRBV28,NA,TRBJ2-1,NA,CASSLGGFPYNEQFF,TGTGCCAGCAGTTTAGGAGGGTTCCCCTACAATGAGCAGTTCTTC
TRBV5-1,NA,TRBJ2-1,few,CASSLSGLLGDEQFF,TGCGCCAGCAGCTTGAGTGGGCTTCTTGGGGATGAGCAGTTCTTC
TRBV4-3,NA,TRBJ2-1,many,CASSTAYNEQFF,TGCGCCAGTTCGACAGCCTACAATGAGCAGTTCTTC
TRBV5-1,NA,TRBJ1-1,few,CASSYDLPGASEAFF,TGCGCCAGCAGCTACGATCTTCCGGGGGCGTCTGAAGCTTTCTTT
TRBV7-2,TRBD2,TRBJ2-7,NA,CASSLWGLAGGEQYF,TGTGCCAGCAGCTTATGGGGGCTAGCGGGAGGGGAGCAGTACTTC
TRBV5-5,NA,TRBJ2-2,few,CASSPWGRELFF,TGTGCCAGCAGCCCTTGGGGGAGGGAGCTGTTTTTT
TRBV7-2,NA,TRBJ2-6,few,CASSQSHSGANVLTF,TGTGCCAGCAGCCAAAGCCACTCTGGGGCCAACGTCCTGACTTTC
TRBV20-1,NA,TRBJ1-1,NA,CRKTGGRSTEAFF,TGCAGAAAAACAGGAGGTCGGAGCACTGAAGCTTTCTTT
TRBV12-3/TRBV12-4,NA,TRBJ2-7,NA,CASTKSGSYNEQYF,TGTGCCAGCACGAAGTCCGGGAGCTACAATGAGCAGTACTTC
TRBV5-4,TRBD2,TRBJ2-1,few,CASSLKLAGVNEQFF,TGTGCCAGCAGCTTGAAACTAGCGGGAGTCAATGAGCAGTTCTTC
TRBV4-1,NA,TRBJ1-1,NA,CASSQAGAHSEAFF,TGCGCCAGCAGCCAAGCAGGGGCTCACTCTGAAGCTTTCTTT
TRBV10-3,NA,TRBJ2-2,NA,CAISESSGITGELFF,TGTGCCATCAGTGAGTCGTCCGGGATCACCGGGGAGCTGTTTTTT
TRBV4-2,TRBD2,TRBJ2-1,few,CASSQGPREFDEQFF,TGTGCCAGCAGCCAAGGACCGCGGGAGTTCGATGAGCAGTTCTTC
TRBV12-3/TRBV12-4,NA,TRBJ2-2,NA,CASSQGHTTGELFF,TGTGCCAGCAGTCAGGGACATACGACCGGGGAGCTGTTTTTT
TRBV7-2,NA,TRBJ2-3,few,CASSSPGLRTDTQYF,TGTGCCAGCAGTTCCCCGGGACTTCGCACAGATACGCAGTATTTT
TRBV28,NA,TRBJ2-7,few,CASSQRSYEQYF,TGTGCCAGCAGCCAGCGGAGTTACGAGCAGTACTTC
TRBV12-3/TRBV12-4,NA,TRBJ1-1,NA,CASSLVSGVNTEAFF,TGTGCCAGCAGTTTAGTATCCGGAGTGAACACTGAAGCTTTCTTT
TRBV20-1,NA,TRBJ2-7,NA,CSARALSPEQYF,TGCAGTGCTAGAGCGCTAAGTCCCGAGCAGTACTTC
TRBV4-3,TRBD1,TRBJ1-6,NA,CASSQVGDRYNSPLHF,TGCGCCAGCAGCCAAGTGGGGGACAGATATAATTCACCCCTCCACTTT
TRBV7-9,TRBD1,TRBJ1-5,few,CASSLGTGVIRNQPQHF,TGTGCCAGCAGCTTAGGAACAGGGGTGATACGCAATCAGCCCCAGCATTTT
TRBV20-1,NA,TRBJ1-2,NA,CSANQDSNYGYTF,TGCAGTGCCAACCAAGATTCTAACTATGGCTACACCTTC
TRBV5-5,NA,TRBJ1-1,few,CASSKQATSEAFF,TGTGCCAGCAGCAAACAGGCGACGTCTGAAGCTTTCTTT
TRBV25-1,TRBD2,TRBJ2-1,NA,CASRPQGGNNEQFF,TGTGCCAGCAGGCCCCAGGGAGGGAACAATGAGCAGTTCTTC
TRBV28,TRBD1,TRBJ1-1,NA,CASSLRDRGHTEAFF,TGTGCCAGCAGTTTGCGGGACAGGGGGCACACTGAAGCTTTCTTT
TRBV27,NA,TRBJ2-7,NA,CASRGTSEYEQYF,TGTGCCAGCCGTGGGACATCTGAGTACGAGCAGTACTTC
TRBV7-2,TRBD2,TRBJ2-3,many,CASSLGRGGTDTQYF,TGTGCCAGCAGCTTAGGGCGGGGGGGCACAGATACGCAGTATTTT
TRBV7-6,NA,TRBJ2-3,NA,CASSFTRGTSLDTQYF,TGTGCCAGCAGCTTTACCCGAGGGACTTCCTTGGATACGCAGTATTTT
TRBV30,NA,TRBJ2-7,NA,CAWSVGLVYEQYF,TGTGCCTGGAGTGTAGGGCTAGTCTATGAGCAGTACTTC